These 27 T cell receptor beta chains share one sample of origin, sequenced in a study of cytomegalovirus exposure and HLA in healthy donors. PCR was performed using 60 Vbeta and 13 Jbeta primers. Using immunoSEQ multiplex PCR, the repertoire was profiled, and TCRdb retains in-frame clones only, with some absent. The sample lists about 160,000 clones; roughly 80% were seen once. Sequences were obtained from PBMCs. The source is a girl between 10 and 17 years old in good health and CMV-seropositive.

This sequence joins TRBV6-5 and TRBJ2-5; 7 positions match TRBD2. V shed 0 bases and J 4 bases; nucleotides not matched to a gene: 5. CDR3 length: 15 amino acids. From germline, CDR1 is MNHEY and CDR2 SVGAGI. The CDR3 here is CASSYSTTSRETQYF. CDR3 DNA sequence: TGTGCCAGCAGTTACTCGACGACTAGCAGAGAGACCCAGTACTTC.

This chain joins TRBV5-1 and TRBJ1-1, with no clear D. Between the trimmed V and J ends, which lost 4 bases and 7 bases, there was a span of 17 bases. This CDR3 spans 14 amino acids. Germline V gives CDR1 SGHRS, CDR2 YFSETQ. The CDR3 bases are TGCGCCAGCAGCCGTAAAGCCGTTACCGATGAAGCTTTCTTT. Residues: CASSRKAVTDEAFF.

The table lists this clone with a few counts. The chain joins TRBV19 to TRBJ2-5; TRBD2 matches at 7 bases. Germline V gene lookup returns CDR1 LNHDA and CDR2 SQIVND (reference sequence). The CDR3 spans 14 residues. The ends lost 7 bases at V and 5 bases at J; junction bases unmatched: 10. The CDR3, as DNA: TGTGCCAGTACGGGGATAGCGGGCGGGGAGACCCAGTACTTC. Translation gives CASTGIAGGETQYF.

The chain joins TRBV7-9 to TRBJ2-7, with 7 nucleotides matching TRBD2. With V trimmed by 5 bases and J by 5 bases, 12 bases remained unmatched. This CDR3 has 15 amino acids. CDR1 and CDR2 from the germline V gene are SEHNR and FQNEAQ (reference sequence). In nucleotides, the CDR3 is TGTGCCAGCAGCCCCGTCTCGGGAGGCGGCCACGAGCAGTACTTC. Its protein product is CASSPVSGGGHEQYF.

The J gene is TRBJ1-4, the V gene TRBV27; 8 nucleotides align to TRBD1. Trimming took 5 bases from V and 3 from J; bases not matched to a gene: 11. In germline, CDR1 is MNHEY, CDR2 SMNVEV (reference sequence). The CDR3 is 17 amino acids. The CDR3 loop is CASSPRGQGKANEKLFF. The CDR3 bases are TGTGCCAGCAGTCCGCGTGGACAGGGTAAAGCTAATGAAAAACTGTTTTTT.

This chain's CDR3 is CASSDRGRNTGELFF. CDR3 nucleotide sequence: TGCGCCAGCAGTGACAGGGGGCGAAACACCGGGGAGCTGTTTTTT. The chain is built from TRBV5-1 and TRBJ2-2; 10 nucleotides agree with TRBD1. Germline V lookup: CDR1 SGHRS, CDR2 YFSETQ. Trimming removed 5 bases from V and 2 bases from J; junction bases left unmatched: 3. This CDR3 region has 15 residues.

J is TRBJ2-5 and V is TRBV7-9, with a possible D match to TRBD2 (6 bases). This CDR3 region has 13 residues. Per germline, CDR1 SEHNR and CDR2 FQNEAQ (reference sequence). The germline V and J ends were trimmed by 1 base and 5 bases, with 8 bases remaining between them. The CDR3 loop reads CASSLVGGETQYF. CDR3 coding DNA: TGTGCCAGCAGCTTAGTTGGGGGGGAGACCCAGTACTTC. Supplemented by reference TRBV7-9 and TRBJ2-5, the full variable domain reads DTGVSQNPRHKITKRGQNVTFRCDPISEHNRLYWYRQTLGQGPEFLTYFQNEAQLEKSRLLSDRFSAERPKGSFSTLEIQRTEQGDSAMYLCASSLVGGETQYFGPGTRLLVL.

The chain has TRBV10-2 and TRBJ2-7; TRBD2 matches 8 bases. V trimming: 6 bases; J trimming: 6 bases; junction bases outside the gene matches: 10. This CDR3 is built from 14 residues. Germline V lookup: CDR1 WSHSY, CDR2 SAAADI. Here the CDR3 DNA reads TGCGCCAGCAGGGTTGGACTAGCTTCCCTCGAGCAGTACTTC. This codes for CASRVGLASLEQYF.

CDR3 nucleotide sequence: TGTGCCAGCAGCCTCCGGCCGACTCCCCTCACAGATACGCAGTATTTT. Translating it yields CASSLRPTPLTDTQYF. The J gene is TRBJ2-3, the V gene TRBV7-2; D gene ambiguous. Germline V gives CDR1 SGHTA, CDR2 FQGNSA. The CDR3 consists of 16 residues. The V end lost 5 bases, the J end lost 2 bases, and 17 bases lay between the germline ends.

The chain joins TRBV11-2 to TRBJ2-7; 9 positions match TRBD1. CDR1 SGHAT and CDR2 FQNNGV come from the germline V gene. The CDR3 runs 15 residues. The V gene end was trimmed by 0 bases and the J gene end by 5 bases; junction bases not matched to a gene: 5. The CDR3 sequence is CASSLDWTGVHEQYF. For the CDR3, the DNA is TGTGCCAGCAGCTTAGACTGGACAGGGGTCCACGAGCAGTACTTC.

This sequence joins TRBV5-4 and TRBJ1-2; D may be TRBD1 (5 bases). The CDR3 consists of 14 residues. Between the trimmed V and J ends, which lost 2 bases and 8 bases, there was a span of 16 bases. Germline V lookup: CDR1 SGHNT, CDR2 YYREEE (reference sequence). The CDR3 coding sequence is TGTGCCAGCAGCTTCCGGGGCGGGGTTGCCGGCTACACCTTC. Its translation: CASSFRGGVAGYTF. The full variable domain, in which reference TRBV5-4 and TRBJ1-2 provide the parts outside the CDR3, is ETGVTQSPTHLIKTRGQQVTLRCSSQSGHNTVSWYQQALGQGPQFIFQYYREEENGRGNFPPRFSGLQFPNYSSELNVNALELDDSALYLCASSFRGGVAGYTFGSGTRLTVV.

The chain recombines TRBV5-1 with TRBJ2-1; a possible D gene is TRBD1 (5 bases). Germline lookup yields CDR1 SGHRS and CDR2 YFSETQ. The V end lost 0 bases, the J end lost 8 bases, and 12 bases lay between the germline ends. This CDR3 has 14 residues. The DNA for the CDR3 is TGCGCCAGCAGCTTGGGTGCAGGGAACGATGAGCAGTTCTTC. Amino acids: CASSLGAGNDEQFF.

The chain uses TRBV28 and TRBJ2-1, with a possible D match to TRBD1 (6 bases). V lost 8 bases to trimming and J lost 4 bases, with 15 bases between them. This CDR3 contains 14 residues. Germline values: CDR1 MDHEN, CDR2 SYDVKM. The CDR3 sequence is CASCPGQPYNEQFF. CDR3 nucleotides: TGTGCCAGCTGCCCGGGACAACCGTACAATGAGCAGTTCTTC.

V usage is TRBV19 and J usage is TRBJ2-1, with D possibly being TRBD2 (6 bases). Trimming removed 1 base at V and 0 bases at J, with 10 bases between. The germline V gene has CDR1 LNHDA and CDR2 SQIVND (reference sequence). CDR3 length: 16 amino acids. For the CDR3, the DNA is TGTGCCAGTAGTATAGGGGGGGAAAGCTCCTACAATGAGCAGTTCTTC. Translating it yields CASSIGGESSYNEQFF. Supplemented by reference TRBV19 and TRBJ2-1, the full variable domain reads DGGITQSPKYLFRKEGQNVTLSCEQNLNHDAMYWYRQDPGQGLRLIYYSQIVNDFQKGDIAEGYSVSREKKESFPLTVTSAQKNPTAFYLCASSIGGESSYNEQFFGPGTRLTVL.

The J gene is TRBJ2-7, the V gene TRBV5-1; 7 positions match TRBD2. The CDR3 has 16 residues. Germline V gene data show CDR1 as SGHRS and CDR2 as YFSETQ. After removal of 0 bases from V and 3 bases from J, the junction contained 9 bases not matched to a gene. The CDR3 nucleotides are TGCGCCAGCAGCTTGGGACCTCCTACGGGGGGCTACGAGCAGTACTTC. Residues: CASSLGPPTGGYEQYF.

This sequence joins TRBV19 and TRBJ1-1; TRBD1 is a possible D gene (5 bases). Trimming shortened V by 3 bases and J by 12 bases, and 14 bases separated the two germline ends. The CDR3 contains 12 residues. The germline V gene encodes CDR1 LNHDA and CDR2 SQIVND (reference sequence). DNA of the CDR3: TGTGCCAGTAGTATGTCAGGGTCGAGGTCTTTCTTT. The encoded protein is CASSMSGSRSFF.

The chain joins TRBV7-9 to TRBJ2-1; 9 bases align to TRBD2. CDR3 length equals 17 residues. The J segment lost 10 bases and the V segment lost 4 bases, leaving 17 bases of the junction unmatched. From germline, CDR1 is SEHNR and CDR2 FQNEAQ (reference sequence). CDR3 bases: TGTGCCAGCAGCTCTCTCTTGTCCGGGACTAGCCTACAGGAGCAGTTCTTC. It is translated as CASSSLLSGTSLQEQFF.

The chain employs TRBV2 and TRBJ2-5, with D possibly matching TRBD1 (6 bases). Germline-derived CDR1 and CDR2 are SNHLY and FYNNEI. Trimming took off 8 bases at V and 2 bases at J, with 12 bases between the two ends. The CDR3 has 13 residues. The CDR3 loop reads CASEQDRQETQYF. CDR3 nucleotide sequence: TGTGCCAGCGAACAGGACAGACAAGAGACCCAGTACTTC.

This chain joins TRBV28 and TRBJ2-1, with TRBD2 identical over 10 bases. Germline V CDR1 and CDR2: MDHEN, SYDVKM. V shed 7 bases, J shed 8 bases, and the junction held 11 bases outside the gene matches. The CDR3 has 15 amino acids. The DNA for the CDR3 is TGTGCCAGCAATGAACTAGCGGGGAGTTTGGATGAGCAGTTCTTC. It encodes CASNELAGSLDEQFF.

This rearrangement joins TRBV19 to TRBJ2-7, with a weak D call TRBD1 (5 bases). Trimming removed 4 bases from V and 1 base from J, with 14 bases in between. In germline, CDR1 is LNHDA, CDR2 SQIVND (reference sequence). The CDR3 is made up of 15 amino acids. In DNA, the CDR3 is TGTGCCAGTAGTACCTACCGCAAGGGGTCCTACGAGCAGTACTTC. Its translation: CASSTYRKGSYEQYF.

V usage is TRBV10-3 and J usage is TRBJ1-5; D uncertain. The CDR3 is made up of 13 amino acids. The V and J ends lost 4 bases and 7 bases respectively, with 11 bases between them. Germline V lookup: CDR1 ENHRY, CDR2 SYGVKD. CDR3 loop: CAISVEGGQPQHF. For the CDR3, the DNA is TGTGCCATCAGTGTAGAAGGAGGGCAGCCCCAGCATTTT.

This clone was recorded a few times. The chain is built from TRBV28 and TRBJ2-7; TRBD1 matches at 7 bases. The CDR3 has 13 amino acids. Germline-derived CDR1 and CDR2 are MDHEN and SYDVKM. With V trimmed by 3 bases and J by 6 bases, 5 bases remained unmatched. DNA of the CDR3: TGTGCCAGCAGTTTTATCGGGACAGTCGAGCAGTACTTC. Amino acids: CASSFIGTVEQYF.

The chain employs TRBV7-3 and TRBJ2-5; 7 positions agree with TRBD2. Trimming took 5 bases from V and 1 from J; bases not matched to a gene: 4. Germline CDR1 is SGHTA and CDR2 is FQGTGA. The CDR3 has 14 amino acids. This CDR3 reads CASSGGGIQETQYF. In DNA form, the CDR3 reads TGTGCCAGCAGCGGGGGGGGAATCCAAGAGACCCAGTACTTC.

The rearrangement links TRBV5-6 to TRBJ1-3; a weak D match, TRBD1 (5 bases). This CDR3 has 16 residues. V was clipped by 0 bases and J by 0 bases, with 10 bases between them. Germline lookup yields CDR1 SGHDT and CDR2 YYEEEE. CDR3 nucleotide sequence: TGTGCCAGCAGCTTGGGACAGAGGAACTCTGGAAACACCATATATTTT. This translates into CASSLGQRNSGNTIYF.

This chain uses TRBV5-4 with TRBJ1-2, with D possibly TRBD1 on 5 matching bases. Trimming removed 4 bases from V and 4 bases from J, with 14 bases in between. Germline V gene lookup returns CDR1 SGHNT and CDR2 YYREEE (reference sequence). The CDR3 length is 14 residues. CDR3 sequence: CASSGAQVAYGYTF. The CDR3 DNA is TGTGCCAGCAGCGGAGCACAGGTGGCCTATGGCTACACCTTC.

The gene calls are TRBV2 and TRBJ1-5; 8 positions agree with TRBD1. With V trimmed by 3 bases and J by 5 bases, 6 bases remained unmatched. Germline loops: CDR1 SNHLY, CDR2 FYNNEI. CDR3 length: 15 amino acids. The CDR3 DNA reads as TGTGCCAGCAGTGACGGACAGGGTCCTTATCAGCCCCAGCATTTT. This encodes CASSDGQGPYQPQHF.

The V call is TRBV28, the J call TRBJ1-2; no firm D call. V dropped 3 bases and J dropped 7 bases, with 6 bases sitting between them. The CDR3 is 11 amino acids. The V gene's germline CDR1 is MDHEN and CDR2 SYDVKM. This CDR3 is CASSFRGGYTF. The CDR3 DNA reads TGTGCCAGCAGTTTTCGGGGTGGCTACACCTTC.